The 7 T cell receptor beta chains below all came from one sample that was sequenced in a study of blood T cell repertoires in COVID-19. The data were produced by immunoSEQ multiplex PCR, yet TCRdb's version contains in-frame clones alone and is incomplete. The repertoire holds about 150,000 clones, with approximately 73% as singletons. The sequenced material came from peripheral blood. These receptors were obtained from a man between 60 and 75 years old with acute or convalescent COVID-19.

The V call is TRBV7-9, the J call TRBJ2-5; 10 bases fit TRBD2. The germline V gene encodes CDR1 SEHNR and CDR2 FQNEAQ (reference sequence). CDR3 length: 16 residues. V lost 1 base to trimming and J lost 5 bases; unmatched junction nucleotides: 7. The CDR3, as DNA: TGTGCCAGCAGCTTAGAAAGGACTAGCGGAAGGGAGACCCAGTACTTC. It is translated as CASSLERTSGRETQYF. Variable domain in full (rest from reference TRBV7-9 and TRBJ2-5): DTGVSQNPRHKITKRGQNVTFRCDPISEHNRLYWYRQTLGQGPEFLTYFQNEAQLEKSRLLSDRFSAERPKGSFSTLEIQRTEQGDSAMYLCASSLERTSGRETQYFGPGTRLLVL.

The CDR3 is CASSSRGAQGYTF. The CDR3 DNA follows: TGTGCCAGCAGCTCCAGGGGGGCTCAAGGCTACACCTTC. The chain combines TRBV7-9 with TRBJ1-2; TRBD1 agrees at 7 bases. From germline, CDR1 is SEHNR and CDR2 FQNEAQ (reference sequence). The CDR3 sequence is 13 residues long. Germline trimming cut 4 bases from V and 8 bases from J; bases unmatched to any gene: 7.

The gene calls are TRBV7-8 and TRBJ2-7; 7 bases map to TRBD2. Losses at the gene ends were 5 bases for V and 4 bases for J; bases not matched to a gene: 11. The germline gives CDR1 SGHVS, CDR2 FQNEAQ. The CDR3 totals 15 residues. In nucleotides, the CDR3 is TGTGCCAGCAGCCAGGCGCCGGGAGGAACTTACGAGCAGTACTTC. This sequence encodes CASSQAPGGTYEQYF.

This chain connects TRBV11-2 to TRBJ1-5; tentatively, D is TRBD1 (5 bases). CDR1 is SGHAT, CDR2 FQNNGV, per germline. CDR3 length: 15 amino acids. The V end lost 2 bases, the J end lost 6 bases, and 14 bases lay between the germline ends. CDR3 nucleotide sequence: TGTGCCAGCAGCTTATCGGCGGGGGTAGGTCAGCCCCAGCATTTT. Its translation is CASSLSAGVGQPQHF.

This chain links TRBV18 with TRBJ1-1, with 7 bases matching TRBD1. The CDR3 length is 16 residues. Germline CDR1 KGHSH, CDR2 LQKENI. J lost 3 bases, V lost 2 bases, and 9 bases had no gene match. The CDR3 region is CASSPYASRGDTEAFF. In nucleotides, the CDR3 is TGTGCCAGCTCACCATATGCTTCCAGGGGGGACACTGAAGCTTTCTTT.

The chain links TRBV24-1 to TRBJ2-1; D remains unclear. V was shortened by 1 base and J by 8 bases, with 20 bases between the two germline ends. Per the germline V gene, CDR1 is KGHDR and CDR2 is SFDVKD. CDR3 length: 17 residues. For the CDR3, the DNA is TGTGCCACCAGTGATTTTGAGGCGGCTAGTCCCTCGGATGAGCAGTTCTTC. Its protein is CATSDFEAASPSDEQFF.

CDR3 DNA: TGCAGTGCTAGTTTGAGGCTCTTCCGAGAGACCCAGTACTTC. Protein sequence: CSASLRLFRETQYF. This chain connects TRBV20-1 to TRBJ2-5; D not resolved. Trimming took off 3 bases at V and 4 bases at J, with 15 bases between the two ends. Germline CDR1 reads DFQATT; CDR2 reads SNEGSKA (reference sequence). The CDR3 spans 14 residues.